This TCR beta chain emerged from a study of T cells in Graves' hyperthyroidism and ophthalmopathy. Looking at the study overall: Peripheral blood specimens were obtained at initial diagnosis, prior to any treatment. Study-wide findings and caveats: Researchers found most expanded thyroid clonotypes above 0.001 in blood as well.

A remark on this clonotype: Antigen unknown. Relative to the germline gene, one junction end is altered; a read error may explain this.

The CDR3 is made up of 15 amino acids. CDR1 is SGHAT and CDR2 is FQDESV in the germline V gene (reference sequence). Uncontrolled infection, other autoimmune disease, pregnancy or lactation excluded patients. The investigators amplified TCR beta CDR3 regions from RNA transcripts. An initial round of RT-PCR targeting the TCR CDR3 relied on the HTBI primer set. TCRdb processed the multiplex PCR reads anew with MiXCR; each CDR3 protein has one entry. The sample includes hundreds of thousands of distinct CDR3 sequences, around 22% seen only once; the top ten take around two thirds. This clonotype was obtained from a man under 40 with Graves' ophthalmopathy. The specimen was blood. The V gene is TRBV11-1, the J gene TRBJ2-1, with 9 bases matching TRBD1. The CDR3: CASSQAGTGTNEQFF. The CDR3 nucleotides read TGCGCCAGCAGCCAAGCTGGGACAGGGACCAATGAGCAGTTCTTC.